This T cell receptor beta chain appears in the sequencing data of a study of T cells in Graves' hyperthyroidism and ophthalmopathy. Germline V gives CDR1 SNHLY, CDR2 FYNNEI. This CDR3 comprises 15 residues. V was pared by 6 bases and J by 7 bases, with 10 bases of the junction left unmatched. The sample holds many counts of this clonotype. Using RNA transcripts as the source, TCR beta CDR3 regions were amplified. The HTBI set primed first-round TCR CDR3 RT-PCR. MiXCR, applied by TCRdb to the multiplex PCR reads, yields one record per CDR3 protein. The sample has some 270,000 distinct CDR3 sequences, about 13% seen once. The study defined stable Graves' hyperthyroidism as no ophthalmopathy progression within 18 months.

The genes are TRBV2 and TRBJ1-5; 9 positions match TRBD1. This receptor was taken from a woman aged 40-49 years with Graves' hyperthyroidism. Material: blood. The CDR3 nucleotides read TGTGCCAGCAGCCTGGACAGGGGTTCGGAGCAGCCCCAGCATTTT. It is translated as CASSLDRGSEQPQHF.